The clone carrying this T cell receptor (beta chain) is labeled medium-sized. J gave up 4 bases and V 5 bases, and 11 bases lay outside the gene matches. The germline V gene has CDR1 SGHVS and CDR2 FNYEAQ. The CDR3 has 16 residues. TCRdb's copy holds only in-frame clones and misses some; the assay was immunoSEQ multiplex PCR. The sample carries 60,000 to 85,000 clones, roughly 92% recorded once. This specimen comes from a study of control samples from healthy donors and cancer patients. Sequenced input: blood. V and J are TRBV7-6 and TRBJ1-2, with 9 bases fitting TRBD1. The receptor was isolated from a woman between 55 and 75 years old in good health. DNA for the CDR3: TGTGCCAGCAGCCCCACACTGGGACAGGGCGGCTATGGCTACACCTTC. Translation gives CASSPTLGQGGYGYTF.